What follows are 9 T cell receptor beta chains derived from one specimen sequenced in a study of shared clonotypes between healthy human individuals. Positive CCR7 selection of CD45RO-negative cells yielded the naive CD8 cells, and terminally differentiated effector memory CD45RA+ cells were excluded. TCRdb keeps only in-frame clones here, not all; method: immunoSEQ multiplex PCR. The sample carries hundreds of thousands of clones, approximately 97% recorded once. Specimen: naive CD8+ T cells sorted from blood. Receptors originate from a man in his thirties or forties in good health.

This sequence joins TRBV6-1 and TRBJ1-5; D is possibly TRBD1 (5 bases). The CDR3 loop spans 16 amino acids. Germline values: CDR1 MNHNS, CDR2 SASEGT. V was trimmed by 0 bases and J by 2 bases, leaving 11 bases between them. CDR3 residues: CASSEAPGGGNQPQHF. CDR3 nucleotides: TGTGCCAGCAGTGAAGCTCCGGGGGGGGGCAATCAGCCCCAGCATTTT.

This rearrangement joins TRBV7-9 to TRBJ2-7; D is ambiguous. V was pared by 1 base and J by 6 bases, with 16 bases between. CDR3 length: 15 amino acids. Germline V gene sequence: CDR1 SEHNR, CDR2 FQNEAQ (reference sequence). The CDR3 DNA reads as TGTGCCAGCAGCTTAGTCTCTGCGTTCCTTTCCGAGCAGTACTTC. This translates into CASSLVSAFLSEQYF.

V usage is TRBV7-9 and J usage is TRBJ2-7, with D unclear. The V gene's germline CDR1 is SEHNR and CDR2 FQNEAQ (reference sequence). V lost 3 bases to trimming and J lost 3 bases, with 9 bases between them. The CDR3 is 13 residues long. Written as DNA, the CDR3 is TGTGCCAGCAGCTTCGGAGAGGACTACGAGCAGTACTTC. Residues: CASSFGEDYEQYF.

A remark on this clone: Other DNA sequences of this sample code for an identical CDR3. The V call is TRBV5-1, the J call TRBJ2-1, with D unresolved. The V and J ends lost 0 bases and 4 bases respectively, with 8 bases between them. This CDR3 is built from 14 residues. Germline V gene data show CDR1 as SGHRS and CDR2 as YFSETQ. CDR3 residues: CASSLGRGYNEQFF. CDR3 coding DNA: TGCGCCAGCAGCTTGGGACGAGGTTACAATGAGCAGTTCTTC.

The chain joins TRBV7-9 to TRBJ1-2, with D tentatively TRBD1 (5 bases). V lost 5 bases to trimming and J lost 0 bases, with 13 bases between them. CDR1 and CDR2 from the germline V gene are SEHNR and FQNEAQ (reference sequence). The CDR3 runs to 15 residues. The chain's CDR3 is CASSPRDPTNYGYTF. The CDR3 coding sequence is TGTGCCAGCAGCCCGAGGGACCCGACTAACTATGGCTACACCTTC.

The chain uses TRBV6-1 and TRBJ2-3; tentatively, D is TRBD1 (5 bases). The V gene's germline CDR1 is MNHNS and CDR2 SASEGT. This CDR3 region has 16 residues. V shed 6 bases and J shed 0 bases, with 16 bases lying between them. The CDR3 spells CASREQVWDSTDTQYF. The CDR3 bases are TGTGCCAGCAGGGAACAGGTTTGGGATAGCACAGATACGCAGTATTTT.

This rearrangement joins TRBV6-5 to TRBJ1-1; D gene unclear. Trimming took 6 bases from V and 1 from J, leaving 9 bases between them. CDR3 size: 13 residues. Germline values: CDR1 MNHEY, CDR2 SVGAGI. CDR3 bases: TGTGCCAGCAGCCACGCGAAGAACACTGAAGCTTTCTTT. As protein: CASSHAKNTEAFF.

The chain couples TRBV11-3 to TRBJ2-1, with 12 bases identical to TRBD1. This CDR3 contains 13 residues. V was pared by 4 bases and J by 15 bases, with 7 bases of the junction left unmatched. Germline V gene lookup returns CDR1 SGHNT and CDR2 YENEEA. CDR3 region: CASSSGTGGERFF. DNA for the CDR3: TGTGCCAGCAGCTCCGGGACAGGGGGCGAACGGTTCTTC.

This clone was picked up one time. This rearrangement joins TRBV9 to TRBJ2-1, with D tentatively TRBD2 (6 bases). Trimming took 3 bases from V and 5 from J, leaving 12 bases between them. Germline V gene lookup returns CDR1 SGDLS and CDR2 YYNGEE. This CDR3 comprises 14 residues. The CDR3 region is CASSDGTADNEQFF. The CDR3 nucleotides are TGTGCCAGCAGCGACGGGACTGCAGACAATGAGCAGTTCTTC.